This T cell receptor beta chain came from a study of blood T cell repertoires in COVID-19. Study context: Samples of COVID-19 (acute and convalescent) were obtained from the United States, Italy and Spain. Sample material is recorded as cDNA or gDNA derived from T cells, B-cell-depleted T cells, or PBMCs.

This clone was recorded a few times. This CDR3 is 17 amino acids long. Germline CDR1 and CDR2: MNHNS and SASEGT. The V gene end was trimmed by 1 base and the J gene end by 0 bases; junction bases not matched to a gene: 5. This table comes from immunoSEQ multiplex PCR, and its TCRdb copy is limited to in-frame clones, with some not included. This repertoire shows 220,000 or so clones, less than 90% found once; its top ten account for about 6.6%. Donors were grouped by their self-reported clinical history. Cohort 3 donors counted as recovered after two negative PCRs, clearance, or resolved symptoms. This TCR derives from a woman between 40 and 50 years old who had recovered from COVID-19. The sample was PBMCs or T cells enriched from blood (not recorded which). The chain couples TRBV6-1 to TRBJ1-4; 7 bases fit TRBD1. This chain's CDR3 is CASSEVAGGATNEKLFF. The CDR3 bases are TGTGCCAGCAGTGAAGTCGCAGGGGGAGCAACTAATGAAAAACTGTTTTTT.